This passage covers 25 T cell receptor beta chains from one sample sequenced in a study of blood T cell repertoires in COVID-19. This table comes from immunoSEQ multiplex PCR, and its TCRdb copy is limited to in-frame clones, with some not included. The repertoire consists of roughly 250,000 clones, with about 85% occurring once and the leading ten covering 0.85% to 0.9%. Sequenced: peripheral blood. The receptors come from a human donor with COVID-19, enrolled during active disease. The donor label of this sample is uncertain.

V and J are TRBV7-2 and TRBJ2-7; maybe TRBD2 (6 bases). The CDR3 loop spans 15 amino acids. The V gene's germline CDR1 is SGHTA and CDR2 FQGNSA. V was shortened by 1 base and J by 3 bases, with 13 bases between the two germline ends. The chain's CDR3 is CASSLVVAGRYEQYF. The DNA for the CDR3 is TGTGCCAGCAGCTTAGTAGTGGCGGGACGCTACGAGCAGTACTTC.

CDR3 residues: CASSQVRTGEAFF. The CDR3, as DNA: TGTGCCAGCAGCCAAGTTCGGACAGGTGAAGCTTTCTTT. The chain is built from TRBV3-1 (or the pseudogene TRBV3-2) and TRBJ1-1, with 7 bases identical to TRBD1. The CDR3 has 13 amino acids. The trim removed 1 base at V and 7 bases at J, leaving 3 bases unmatched. Germline values: CDR1 LGHDT, CDR2 YNNKEL (reference sequence).

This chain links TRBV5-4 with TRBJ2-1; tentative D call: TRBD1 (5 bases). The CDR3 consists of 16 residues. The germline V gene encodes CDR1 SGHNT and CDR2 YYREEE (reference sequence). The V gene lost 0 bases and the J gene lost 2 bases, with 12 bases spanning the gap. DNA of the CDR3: TGTGCCAGCAGCTTGGCCGGAAGGGGCGCCTACAATGAGCAGTTCTTC. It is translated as CASSLAGRGAYNEQFF.

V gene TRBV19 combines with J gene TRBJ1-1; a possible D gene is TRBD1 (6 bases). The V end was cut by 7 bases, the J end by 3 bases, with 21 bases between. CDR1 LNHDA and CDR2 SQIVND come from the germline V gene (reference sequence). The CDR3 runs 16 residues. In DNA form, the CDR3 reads TGTGCCAGTACCCCCGGACAGCATCGATCGGACACTGAAGCTTTCTTT. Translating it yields CASTPGQHRSDTEAFF. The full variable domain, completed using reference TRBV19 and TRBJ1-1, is DGGITQSPKYLFRKEGQNVTLSCEQNLNHDAMYWYRQDPGQGLRLIYYSQIVNDFQKGDIAEGYSVSREKKESFPLTVTSAQKNPTAFYLCASTPGQHRSDTEAFFGQGTRLTVV.

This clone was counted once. Here the CDR3 reads CAWSPLSGWSGEQFF. Here the CDR3 DNA reads TGTGCCTGGAGCCCCCTTAGCGGGTGGAGTGGTGAGCAGTTCTTC. The chain couples TRBV30 to TRBJ2-1; 7 bases line up with TRBD2. V gave up 3 bases and J gave up 9 bases; unmatched junction bases: 14. The germline V gene encodes CDR1 GTSNPN and CDR2 SVGIG (reference sequence). The CDR3 sequence is 15 residues long.

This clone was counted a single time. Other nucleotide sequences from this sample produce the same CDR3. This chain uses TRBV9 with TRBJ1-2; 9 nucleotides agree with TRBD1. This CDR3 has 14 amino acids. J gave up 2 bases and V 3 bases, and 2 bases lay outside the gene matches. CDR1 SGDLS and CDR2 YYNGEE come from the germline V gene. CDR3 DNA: TGTGCCAGCAGCGCTGGACAGGGGAACTATGGCTACACCTTC. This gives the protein CASSAGQGNYGYTF.

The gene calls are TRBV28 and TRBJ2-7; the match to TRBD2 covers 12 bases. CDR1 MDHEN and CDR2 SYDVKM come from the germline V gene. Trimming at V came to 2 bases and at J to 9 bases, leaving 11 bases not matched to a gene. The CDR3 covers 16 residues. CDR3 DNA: TGTGCCAGCAGTTTAAATGGCCTAGCGGGAGGGCTAGCGCAGTACTTC. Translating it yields CASSLNGLAGGLAQYF.

In DNA form, the CDR3 reads TGTGCCAGCTCACCACCGGGACAGGGTCGGTCTGAAGCTTTCTTT. This sequence encodes CASSPPGQGRSEAFF. The chain couples TRBV18 to TRBJ1-1; 9 bases match TRBD1. Trimming cost V 0 bases and J 6 bases; bases outside gene matches: 5. The CDR3 extends over 15 amino acids. The germline CDR1 and CDR2 sequences are KGHSH and LQKENI. Filled out from reference TRBV18 and TRBJ1-1, the complete variable domain reads NAGVMQNPRHLVRRRGQEARLRCSPMKGHSHVYWYRQLPEEGLKFMVYLQKENIIDESGMPKERFSAEFPKEGPSILRIQQVVRGDSAAYFCASSPPGQGRSEAFFGQGTRLTVV.

Here the CDR3 DNA reads TGTGCCAGCAGTTTTTGGGTTAGCGGGGAGGGCCACGAGACCCAGTACTTC. This encodes CASSFWVSGEGHETQYF. The chain combines TRBV27 with TRBJ2-5; 8 positions agree with TRBD2. Per germline, CDR1 MNHEY and CDR2 SMNVEV (reference sequence). CDR3 length: 17 residues. With V trimmed by 3 bases and J by 5 bases, 14 bases remained unmatched.

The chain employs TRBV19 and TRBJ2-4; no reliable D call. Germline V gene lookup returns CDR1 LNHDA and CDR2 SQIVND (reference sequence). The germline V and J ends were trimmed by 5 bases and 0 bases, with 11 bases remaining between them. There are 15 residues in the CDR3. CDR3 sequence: CASSVEERAKNIQYF. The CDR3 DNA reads TGTGCCAGTAGTGTCGAGGAAAGAGCCAAAAACATTCAGTACTTC.

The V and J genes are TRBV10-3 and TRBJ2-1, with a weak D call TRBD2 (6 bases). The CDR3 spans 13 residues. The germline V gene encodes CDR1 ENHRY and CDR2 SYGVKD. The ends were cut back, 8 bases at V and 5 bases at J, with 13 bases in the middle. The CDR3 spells CAILAGSHNEQFF. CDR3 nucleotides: TGTGCCATCCTGGCCGGGAGTCACAATGAGCAGTTCTTC.

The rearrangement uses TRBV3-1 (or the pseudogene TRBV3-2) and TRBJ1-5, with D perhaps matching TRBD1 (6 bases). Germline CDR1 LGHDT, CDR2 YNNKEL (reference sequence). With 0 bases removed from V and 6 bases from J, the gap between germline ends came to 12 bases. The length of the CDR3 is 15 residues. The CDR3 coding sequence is TGTGCCAGCAGCCAAGATAGGGGGTTGGGTCAGCCCCAGCATTTT. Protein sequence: CASSQDRGLGQPQHF.

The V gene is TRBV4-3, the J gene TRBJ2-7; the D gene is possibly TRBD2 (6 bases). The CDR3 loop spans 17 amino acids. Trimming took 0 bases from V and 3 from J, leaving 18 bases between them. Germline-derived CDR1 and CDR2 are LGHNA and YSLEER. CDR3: CASSQEGPPGSGYEQYF. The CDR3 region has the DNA TGCGCCAGCAGCCAAGAAGGGCCCCCCGGGAGTGGCTACGAGCAGTACTTC.

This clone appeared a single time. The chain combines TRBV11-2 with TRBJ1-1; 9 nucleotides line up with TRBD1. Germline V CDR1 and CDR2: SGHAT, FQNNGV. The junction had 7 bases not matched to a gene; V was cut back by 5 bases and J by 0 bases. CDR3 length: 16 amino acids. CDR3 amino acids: CASSPGTGIVNTEAFF. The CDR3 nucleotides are TGTGCCAGCAGCCCCGGGACAGGGATCGTGAACACTGAAGCTTTCTTT.

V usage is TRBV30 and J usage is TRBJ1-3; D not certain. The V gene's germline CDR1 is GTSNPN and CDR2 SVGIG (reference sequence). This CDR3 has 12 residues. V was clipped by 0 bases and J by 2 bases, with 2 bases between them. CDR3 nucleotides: TGTGCCTGGAGTGTTACTGGAAACACCATATATTTT. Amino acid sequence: CAWSVTGNTIYF.

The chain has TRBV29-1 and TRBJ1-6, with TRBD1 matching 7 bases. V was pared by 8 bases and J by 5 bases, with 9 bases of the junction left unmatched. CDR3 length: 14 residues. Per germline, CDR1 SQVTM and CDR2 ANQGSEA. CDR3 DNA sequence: TGCAGCTACACAACGGGACAGAATAATTCACCCCTCCACTTT. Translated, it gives CSYTTGQNNSPLHF.

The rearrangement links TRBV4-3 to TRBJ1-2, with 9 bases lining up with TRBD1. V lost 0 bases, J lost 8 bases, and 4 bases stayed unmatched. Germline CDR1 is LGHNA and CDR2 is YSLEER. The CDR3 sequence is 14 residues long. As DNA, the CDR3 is TGCGCCAGCAGCCAAGAAGGGACAGGGTTCGGCTACACCTTC. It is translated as CASSQEGTGFGYTF.

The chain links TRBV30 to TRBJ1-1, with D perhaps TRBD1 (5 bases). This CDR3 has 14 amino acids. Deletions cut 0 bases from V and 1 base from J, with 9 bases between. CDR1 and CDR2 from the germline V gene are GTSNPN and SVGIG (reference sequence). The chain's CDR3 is CAWSVIGANTEAFF. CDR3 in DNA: TGTGCCTGGAGTGTAATAGGGGCGAACACTGAAGCTTTCTTT.

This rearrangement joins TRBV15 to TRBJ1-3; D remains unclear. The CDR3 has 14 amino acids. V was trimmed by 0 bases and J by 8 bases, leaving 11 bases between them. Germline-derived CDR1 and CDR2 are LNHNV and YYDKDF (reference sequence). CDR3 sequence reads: CATSRDRAGDTIYF. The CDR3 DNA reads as TGTGCCACCAGCAGAGATCGGGCCGGGGACACCATATATTTT. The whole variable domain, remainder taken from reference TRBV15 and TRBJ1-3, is DAMVIQNPRYQVTQFGKPVTLSCSQTLNHNVMYWYQQKSSQAPKLLFHYYDKDFNNEADTPDNFQSRRPNTSFCFLDIRSPGLGDTAMYLCATSRDRAGDTIYFGEGSWLTVV.

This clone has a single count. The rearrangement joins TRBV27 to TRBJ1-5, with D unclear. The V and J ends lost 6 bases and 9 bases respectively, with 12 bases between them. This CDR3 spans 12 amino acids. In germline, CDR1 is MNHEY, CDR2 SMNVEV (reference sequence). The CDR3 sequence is CASRRGLVPQHF. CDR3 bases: TGTGCCAGCAGAAGAGGGCTGGTGCCCCAGCATTTT.

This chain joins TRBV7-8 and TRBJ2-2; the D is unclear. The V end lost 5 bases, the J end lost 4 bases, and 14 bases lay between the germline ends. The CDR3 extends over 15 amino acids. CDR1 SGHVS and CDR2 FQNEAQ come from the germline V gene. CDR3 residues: CASSPLTGATGELFF. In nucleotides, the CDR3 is TGTGCCAGCAGCCCGTTAACGGGTGCCACCGGGGAGCTGTTTTTT.

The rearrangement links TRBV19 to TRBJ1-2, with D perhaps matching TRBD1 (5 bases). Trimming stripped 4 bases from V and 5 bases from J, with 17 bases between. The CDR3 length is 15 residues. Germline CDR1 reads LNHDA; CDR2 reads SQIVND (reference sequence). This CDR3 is CASSNEAGKGYGYTF. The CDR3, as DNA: TGTGCCAGTAGTAACGAAGCAGGGAAGGGATATGGCTACACCTTC.

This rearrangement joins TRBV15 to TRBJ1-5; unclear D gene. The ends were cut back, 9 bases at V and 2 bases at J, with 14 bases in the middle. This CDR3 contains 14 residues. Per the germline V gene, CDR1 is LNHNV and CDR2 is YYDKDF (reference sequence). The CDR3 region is CATSLPSGNQPQHF. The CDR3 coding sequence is TGTGCCACTTCACTACCCTCCGGCAATCAGCCCCAGCATTTT.

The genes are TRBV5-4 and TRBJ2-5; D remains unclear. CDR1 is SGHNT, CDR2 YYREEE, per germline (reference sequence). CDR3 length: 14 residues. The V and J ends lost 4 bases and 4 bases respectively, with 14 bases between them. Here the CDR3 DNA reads TGTGCCAGCAGCCCTCAGATTGGTGGAGAGACCCAGTACTTC. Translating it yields CASSPQIGGETQYF.

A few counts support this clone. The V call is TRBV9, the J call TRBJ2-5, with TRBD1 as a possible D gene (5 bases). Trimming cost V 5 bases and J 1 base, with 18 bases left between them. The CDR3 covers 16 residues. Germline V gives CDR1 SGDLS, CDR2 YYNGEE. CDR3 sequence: CASSYLGQGGQETQYF. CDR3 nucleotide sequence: TGTGCCAGCAGTTATTTGGGGCAGGGCGGCCAAGAGACCCAGTACTTC. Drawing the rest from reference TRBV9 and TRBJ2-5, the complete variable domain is DSGVTQTPKHLITATGQRVTLRCSPRSGDLSVYWYQQSLDQGLQFLIQYYNGEERAKGNILERFSAQQFPDLHSELNLSSLELGDSALYFCASSYLGQGGQETQYFGPGTRLLVL.